This TCR beta chain emerged from a study of memory CD4+ T cells and cytomegalovirus serostatus. Turning to the study itself: Healthy Belgian adult donors included nine or ten CMV-positive and some 23 CMV-negative people.

The sort gate was single viable CD3+CD4+CD8-CD45RO+ cells for memory CD4+ T cells. Repertoires were generated with immunoSEQ multiplex PCR, while TCRdb's copy carries only in-frame clones and drops some. The sample has approximately 40,000 clones; 76% are singletons. V lost 4 bases, J lost 7 bases, and 14 bases lay in between. The CDR3 loop spans 13 amino acids. The V gene's germline CDR1 is SGHRS and CDR2 YFSETQ. Study conclusions and caveats: About 40% of the roughly 160 known CMV-associated TCRbeta sequences appeared in CD4+ memory. Repertoires predicted CMV serostatus with median bootstrapped AUC of about 0.94.

This clone was counted many times. Its antigen is undetermined. The TCR originated in an adult in good health and CMV-seronegative. Sequencing was done on a sample of memory CD4+ T cells from blood. This sequence joins TRBV5-1 and TRBJ1-1; perhaps TRBD1 as D (5 bases). The CDR3 reads CASSPAGAVEAFF. The DNA for the CDR3 is TGCGCCAGCAGCCCGGCCGGGGCGGTTGAAGCTTTCTTT. Looking up the rest from reference TRBV5-1 and TRBJ1-1 gives the full variable domain: KAGVTQTPRYLIKTRGQQVTLSCSPISGHRSVSWYQQTPGQGLQFLFEYFSETQRNKGNFPGRFSGRQFSNSRSEMNVSTLELGDSALYLCASSPAGAVEAFFGQGTRLTVV.